Listed below are T cell receptor beta chains from one sample, sequenced in a study of T-cell reconstitution after alpha-beta-depleted transplantation in children. TCRdb reprocessed the PCR reads via MiXCR and lists one record per CDR3 protein. The data show roughly 350,000 distinct CDR3 sequences, about 17% seen once. The sample here was PBMCs, mostly from graft donor cells, taken 360 days after TCRalphabeta/CD19-depleted stem cell transplant. The receptor source for this set is a male patient under 10 years old who had a stem cell transplant for acute lymphoblastic leukemia, so the T cells may come from the graft donor. Each CDR3 is given without its conserved first and last residue. The order of the fields is CDR3 protein, V gene.

CDR3aa: ASSETTGFTDTQY
v_gene: TRBV7-6

CDR3aa: ASSPGVGTALTDTQY
v_gene: TRBV7-2

CDR3aa: ASSLRGLAGVLDNEQF
v_gene: TRBV25-1

CDR3aa: ASSRLEAGTTGELF
v_gene: TRBV6-5

CDR3aa: ASSLRGVGSRNEQF
v_gene: TRBV7-3

CDR3aa: ASSQEWGWVGAMNTEAF
v_gene: TRBV4-3

CDR3aa: ASSQGGSPAPEGKNIQY
v_gene: TRBV7-8

CDR3aa: ASSMPPWGFNSYNEQF
v_gene: TRBV19

CDR3aa: ASSPPPGQGIHEQY
v_gene: TRBV28

CDR3aa: ASSPGLGDYEQY
v_gene: TRBV4-3

CDR3aa: ASSTATIGGYEQY
v_gene: TRBV28

CDR3aa: ASSPAGISGRTYNEQF
v_gene: TRBV12-3/TRBV12-4

CDR3aa: AWSKRNEQF
v_gene: TRBV30

CDR3aa: ASSQPTSGSGQETQY
v_gene: TRBV4-1

CDR3aa: ASSPRDRGLYGYT
v_gene: TRBV12-3/TRBV12-4

CDR3aa: SARDAPGRGETQY
v_gene: TRBV20-1

CDR3aa: ASSLDGSAPGELF
v_gene: TRBV5-4